This TCR beta chain appears in the sequencing data of a study of preoperative IRX-2 immunotherapy in early breast cancer. Data came from immunoSEQ multiplex PCR; TCRdb stores just in-frame clones and leaves some out. Of some 99,000 clones listed, about nine tenths were seen once; the top ten hold around 2.1%. The CDR3 spans 12 residues. V lost 1 base to trimming and J lost 6 bases, with 7 bases between them. Looked up from germline, CDR1 is WSHSY and CDR2 is SAAADI. The treatment here: preoperative locoregional IRX-2 cytokine immunotherapy. Samples came from a phase Ib trial of preoperative locoregional IRX-2 cytokine immunotherapy.

J is TRBJ2-7 and V is TRBV10-2; D not certain. This receptor was taken from a human donor with breast cancer. The material sequenced was tumor tissue, taken after IRX-2 immunotherapy. This chain's CDR3 is CASSEYLGEQYF. DNA for the CDR3: TGCGCCAGCAGTGAGTACCTGGGCGAGCAGTACTTC.